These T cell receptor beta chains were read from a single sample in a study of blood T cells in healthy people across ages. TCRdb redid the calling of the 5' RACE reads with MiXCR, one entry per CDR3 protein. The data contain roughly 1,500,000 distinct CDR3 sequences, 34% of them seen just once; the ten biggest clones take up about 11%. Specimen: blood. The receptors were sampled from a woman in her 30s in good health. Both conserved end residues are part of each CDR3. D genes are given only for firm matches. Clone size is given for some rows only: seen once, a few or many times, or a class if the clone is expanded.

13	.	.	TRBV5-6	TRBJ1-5	CASSFGRKQPQHF	TGTGCCAGCAGCTTTGGTAGGAAGCAGCCCCAGCATTTT
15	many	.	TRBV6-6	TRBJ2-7	CASSYTPEGAYEQYF	TGTGCCAGCAGTTACACCCCAGAGGGCGCCTACGAGCAGTACTTC
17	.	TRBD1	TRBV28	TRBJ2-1	CASSFPLTGSSYNEQFF	TGTGCCAGCAGTTTTCCCCTGACAGGGAGCTCCTACAATGAGCAGTTCTTC
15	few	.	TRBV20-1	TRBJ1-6	CSASLGALGNSPLHF	TGCAGTGCTTCCCTCGGGGCCCTAGGAAATTCACCCCTCCACTTT
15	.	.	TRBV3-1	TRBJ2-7	CASSQDTRGPYEQYF	TGTGCCAGCAGCCAAGATACCAGGGGCCCCTACGAGCAGTACTTC
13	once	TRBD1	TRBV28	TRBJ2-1	CAGNRGYYNEQFF	TGTGCCGGCAACAGGGGTTACTACAATGAGCAGTTCTTC
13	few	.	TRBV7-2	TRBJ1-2	CASSFQGRYGYTF	TGTGCCAGCAGCTTTCAGGGTAGATATGGCTACACCTTC
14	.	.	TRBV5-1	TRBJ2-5	CASSLSRAGETQYF	TGCGCCAGCAGCTTGAGCAGGGCTGGAGAGACCCAGTACTTC
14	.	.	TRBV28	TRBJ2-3	CASNLLGPRDAQYF	TGTGCCAGCAACCTTCTGGGGCCAAGAGATGCGCAGTATTTT
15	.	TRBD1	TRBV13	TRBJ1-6	CASNARGTGVSPLHF	TGTGCCAGCAACGCGAGGGGGACAGGGGTATCACCCCTCCACTTT
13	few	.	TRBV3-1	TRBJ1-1	CASSLRGSAEAFF	TGTGCCAGCAGCCTCAGGGGCTCAGCTGAAGCTTTCTTT
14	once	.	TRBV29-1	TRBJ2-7	CSVLSQGRSYERYF	TGCAGCGTTCTTTCCCAGGGGAGATCCTACGAGCGGTACTTC
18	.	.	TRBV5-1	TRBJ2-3	CASSLRDAGLTLTDTQYF	TGCGCCAGCAGCTTGAGGGACGCGGGACTGACCCTCACAGATACGCAGTATTTT
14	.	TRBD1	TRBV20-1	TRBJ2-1	CSAREPGTGGEQFF	TGCAGTGCTAGAGAACCCGGGACAGGGGGTGAGCAGTTCTTC
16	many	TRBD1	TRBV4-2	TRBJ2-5	CASSQGGQGAQETQYF	TGTGCCAGCAGCCAAGGCGGACAGGGAGCCCAAGAGACCCAGTACTTC
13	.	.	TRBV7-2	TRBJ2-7	CASSSPPVGEQYF	TGTGCCAGCAGCTCCCCCCCGGTTGGCGAGCAGTACTTC
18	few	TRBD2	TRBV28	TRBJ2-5	CASSSGTSGRMVSETQYF	TGTGCCAGCAGTTCCGGGACTAGCGGGAGAATGGTGTCGGAGACCCAGTACTTC
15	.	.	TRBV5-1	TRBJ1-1	CASSSAGGAGTEAFF	TGCGCCAGCAGCTCGGCTGGGGGCGCTGGAACTGAAGCTTTCTTT
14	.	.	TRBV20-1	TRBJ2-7	CSARDLASSYEQYF	TGCAGTGCTAGAGATCTAGCGAGCTCCTACGAGCAGTACTTC
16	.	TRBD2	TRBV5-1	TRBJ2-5	CASSWLAGGPQETQYF	TGCGCCAGCAGCTGGCTAGCGGGAGGCCCCCAAGAGACCCAGTACTTC
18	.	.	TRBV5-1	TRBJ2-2	CASSLVEGLSRHTGELFF	TGCGCCAGCAGCTTGGTAGAGGGGTTGAGTAGACACACCGGGGAGCTGTTTTTT
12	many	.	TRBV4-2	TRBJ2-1	CASSQGGVEQFF	TGCGCCAGCAGCCAAGGAGGGGTTGAGCAGTTCTTC
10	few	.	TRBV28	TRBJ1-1	CASSSGVAFF	TGTGCCAGCAGTTCAGGGGTAGCTTTCTTT
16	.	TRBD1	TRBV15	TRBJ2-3	CATSNFRDRGADTQYF	TGTGCCACCAGCAACTTTCGGGACAGGGGAGCAGATACGCAGTATTTT
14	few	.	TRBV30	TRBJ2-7	CAWSGAFFSYEQYF	TGTGCCTGGAGTGGGGCATTTTTCTCCTACGAGCAGTACTTC
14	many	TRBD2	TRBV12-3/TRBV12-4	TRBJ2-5	CASTLSGTQETQYF	TGTGCCAGCACCCTTAGCGGGACTCAAGAGACCCAGTACTTC
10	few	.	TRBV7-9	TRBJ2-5	CASAIETQYF	TGTGCCAGCGCCATTGAGACCCAGTACTTC
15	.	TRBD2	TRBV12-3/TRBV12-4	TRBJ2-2	CASSNKGLVGGELFF	TGTGCCAGCAGTAATAAGGGACTAGTCGGCGGGGAGCTGTTTTTT
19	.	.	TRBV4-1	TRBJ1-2	CASSQENLFPQGANYGYTF	TGCGCCAGCAGCCAAGAAAACCTATTCCCCCAGGGAGCTAACTATGGCTACACCTTC
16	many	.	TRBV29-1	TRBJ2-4	CSVEGVVGVAKNIQYF	TGCAGCGTTGAAGGGGTCGTGGGAGTAGCCAAAAACATTCAGTACTTC
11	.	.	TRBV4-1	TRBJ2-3	CASGQGDTQYF	TGCGCCAGCGGCCAAGGAGATACGCAGTATTTT
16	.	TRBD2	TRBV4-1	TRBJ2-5	CASSARGGRAFETQYF	TGCGCCAGCAGCGCCCGAGGCGGGAGGGCCTTCGAGACCCAGTACTTC
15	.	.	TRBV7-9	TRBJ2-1	CASSESGWAPYEQFF	TGTGCCAGCAGCGAAAGCGGGTGGGCCCCCTATGAGCAGTTCTTC
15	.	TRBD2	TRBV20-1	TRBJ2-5	CSANAGTSTIFTQYF	TGCAGTGCCAACGCCGGGACTAGCACAATCTTTACCCAGTACTTC
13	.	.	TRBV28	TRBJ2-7	CASQGREPYEQYF	TGTGCCAGTCAAGGGCGGGAACCCTACGAGCAGTACTTC
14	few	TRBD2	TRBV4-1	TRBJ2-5	CASSWGGNQETQYF	TGCGCCAGCAGCTGGGGGGGAAACCAAGAGACCCAGTACTTC